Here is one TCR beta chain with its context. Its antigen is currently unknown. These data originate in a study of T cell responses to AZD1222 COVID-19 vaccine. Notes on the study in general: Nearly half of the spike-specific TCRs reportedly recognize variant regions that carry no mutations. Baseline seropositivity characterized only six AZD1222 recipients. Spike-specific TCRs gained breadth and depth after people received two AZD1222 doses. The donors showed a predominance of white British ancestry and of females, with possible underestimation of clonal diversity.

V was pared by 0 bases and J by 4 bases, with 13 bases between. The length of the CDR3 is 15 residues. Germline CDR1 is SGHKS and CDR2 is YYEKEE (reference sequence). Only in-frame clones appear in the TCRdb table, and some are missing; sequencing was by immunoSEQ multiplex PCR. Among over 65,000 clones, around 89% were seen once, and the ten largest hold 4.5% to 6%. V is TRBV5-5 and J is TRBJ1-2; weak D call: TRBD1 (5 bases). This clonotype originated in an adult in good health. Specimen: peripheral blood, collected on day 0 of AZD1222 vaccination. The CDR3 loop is CASSLGLDSVYGYTF. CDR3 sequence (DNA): TGTGCCAGCAGCTTGGGGTTAGACAGTGTCTATGGCTACACCTTC.